Sequencing of this T cell receptor (beta chain) was carried out in a study of cytomegalovirus exposure and HLA in healthy donors (dated by TCRdb to 2016 to 2017). The study in broad terms: An earlier analysis of approximately 640 of the donors reported 276 Gb of sequence data and some 120 million unique TCR beta sequences from about 179 million T cells. Both class I and class II loci were covered by HLA typing, at four-digit resolution. In a later genetic analysis, genome-wide SNP genotypes for about 65% of the roughly 670 donors were used, and that subset was treated as a discovery cohort. The T cell repertoires of several hundred subjects were profiled by immunosequencing and related to cytomegalovirus serostatus. The number of donors typed differed by locus, with about 629-630 for A, B, C, DRB1 and DQB1, over 500 for DQA1, approximately 570 for DPA1, and under 490 for DPB1. An earlier analysis of nearly 600 of the donors applied high-throughput TCR beta sequencing to assess whether each TCR beta V gene segment acted as functional or pseudogenic. Donor age, sex, ethnicity and CMV serostatus were collected together with the repertoire data. To study patterns of TCR occurrence, a later analysis re-analyzed previously published TCR beta repertoires from several hundred donors and added high-resolution HLA genotyping. Of the approximately 400 genotyped donors, about 84% fell in the genetic ancestry cluster associated with self-reported Caucasian donors. The aim of the study was to test whether cataloging public T cell receptors could identify signatures of past pathogen exposure. In the later analysis, no new phenotypic data were used to find candidate immune exposures; instead, reliance was placed on TCR beta sequences and their occurrence across donors. About five DR-DQ haplotypes were treated as single units for association and clustering because of strong linkage in the cohort. Every repertoire in the discovery cohort had been generated on one and the same sequencing platform. High-throughput TCR immunosequencing, statistical association of individual TCRs with disease status, and machine learning were combined to predict cytomegalovirus infection status. Besides the first cohort of roughly 660 subjects, a separate validation cohort made up of 120 or so different subjects was used. Among 300 to 450 genotyped donors of the cohort, an average of approximately 250,000 unique TCR beta nucleotide sequences were sequenced per donor, around 20% of them non-productive. Approximately 300 gigabases of sequencing data and 70 million to 100 million unique TCR sequences were included in an early release covering 550 to 650 HLA-typed donors.

The cohort was made up of 666 healthy bone marrow donors. At the time of sampling, every cohort member was nominally healthy, though immune exposures that went unrecorded were likely present. The donor was CMV seropositive and was included in the group of 290 or so seropositive cohort members. A peripheral blood sample was collected from each donor, and TCR beta sequencing was performed on peripheral blood mononuclear cells. The Qiagen DNeasy Blood Extraction Kit was used to extract genomic DNA from the blood cell samples. The germline V gene yields SQVTM for CDR1 and ANQGSEA for CDR2. Trimming takes 7 bases off V and 3 bases off J; junction bases not matched to a gene: 11. CDR3 length: 16 amino acids, cysteine to phenylalanine. CDR3 DNA is the only sequence kept; it has 48 bases, read in frame from the first base. Here is what the overall study found, with its caveats: Because the 87-base-pair reads could not distinguish some IMGT-functional V segments, including TRBV6-2 and TRBV6-3, those segments were excluded. In an earlier analysis of more than 450 of the donors, most TCR beta V segments were observed in productive rearrangements about 87% or about 30% of the time, broadly matching IMGT annotations. In a later analysis, most CMV-associated TCR beta chains were found to appear HLA-restricted, with HLA associations seemingly driven largely by CMV exposure. Only TCR beta chains were sequenced in this cohort, and the absence of alpha or paired-chain data limited detectable features. Most TCR sequences were seen in very few donors, while some public TCRs were found in many individuals. Strong co-occurrence of HLA alleles, especially DR and DQ, made assigning TCR associations to individual alleles difficult. A few of the identified cytomegalovirus-associated TCR beta chains were confirmed in vitro to be specific for cytomegalovirus antigens. For the cohort, immune exposure information was limited to CMV serostatus. A further reported finding was that TCR beta sequences accurately predicted the HLA-A and HLA-B alleles for most subjects in the first cohort. According to a later analysis, TCR association rates differed among HLA loci, with DRB1 alleles showing the most associated TCRs and HLA-C alleles showing the fewest. A later analysis associated 15,000 or so TCR beta sequences with specific HLA alleles at a false discovery rate of 0.05. Roughly 15 rarely observed V segments, including chromosome 9 orphons, were excluded from the earlier analysis of about 600 of the donors because counts were too low. Roughly uniform sequencing depth across donors was assumed in presence/absence analyses, although this assumption may not hold. A cluster of highly shared sequence variants was judged likely to represent a technical artifact of the sequencing pipeline. The authors suggested that the approach could potentially be generalized to other disease states and immunological phenotypes. Correlated functional status among segregating V segments might be attributable to linkage disequilibrium, but an unknown experimental factor could not be ruled out. Compared with the 666-donor mean, donors in an Asian-associated ancestry cluster had fewer N-insertions in productive TCRs, according to a later genetic analysis. A later analysis found that HLA-associated TCR beta chains were more clonally expanded and had lower generation probabilities than equally common non-associated chains. The classifier was reported to diagnose cytomegalovirus status with high specificity and sensitivity in both the original cohort and the validation cohort. Several of the top co-occurrence clusters appeared to be linked to parvovirus B19, influenza, CMV and Epstein-Barr virus, according to a later analysis. Because HLA typing was missing for some donors at each locus, association tests included only the typed subset. The study listed approximately 150 TCR beta chains as associated with cytomegalovirus. V-gene and J-gene trimming of TCR beta chains was associated with a missense DCLRE1C variant in a later genetic analysis, and the association was replicated in an independent cohort.

This clone was seen more than once but under ten times. Its antigen specificity is not known. No qualities accompany the bases; no much larger clone lies one base away. Libraries came from the immunoSEQ multiplex PCR assay. For the multiplex PCR, a mixture combining 60 forward primers for TCR Vbeta segments and 13 reverse primers for TCR Jbeta segments was used. Amplification of the CDR3 region of rearranged TCR beta genes was performed with a multiplex PCR assay on genomic DNA. On the Illumina HiSeq System, the amplified TCR beta libraries were sequenced as 87-base-pair reads. In the paper's pipeline: Across the roughly 700 repertoires, a later analysis counted tens of millions of unique TCR beta chains, around 11 million of which were shared by at least two donors. Raw reads were error-corrected and collapsed into unique sequences by a nearest-neighbor algorithm in which closely related sequences were merged to remove PCR and sequencing errors. Alignment of CDR3 sequences to IMGT reference sequences was used to assign V, D and J gene segments. Each retained sequence needed at least a six-nucleotide match to both a V gene segment and a J gene segment. A rearrangement was called productive if the CDR3 had no stop codons and remained in frame with V and J, and every other rearrangement was called non-productive. CDR3 was defined by IMGT convention, running from the second conserved V-encoded cysteine to the conserved J-encoded phenylalanine. The earlier analysis of about 560 of the donors excluded any sequence lacking an unambiguous match to a single V gene segment. An earlier analysis of a few hundred of the donors classified V segments as functional when productive rearrangements were above 56.7% and as segregating when the standard deviation between donors was above 5%. A statistical classification framework was built for diagnosing cytomegalovirus status from the catalog of TCR beta chain sequences. In a later analysis, TCR nucleotide sequences were compared against IMGT/GENE-DB human TR gene sequences so that V and J genes could be assigned. A later analysis assigned CDR3 sequences and most-parsimonious VDJ recombination scenarios with the TCRdist pipeline. In a later analysis, each TCR beta chain was defined by its CDR3 amino acid sequence together with its V-gene family, and reads without a unique V-gene family were excluded. As a way to deal with suspected cross-contamination and a sequencing artifact, a later analysis dropped roughly 620 nucleotide sequences that were highly shared and had low generation probability. In a later analysis, a clonal expansion index was calculated for each public chain from normalized within-repertoire ranks of inferred template counts. A later analysis computed generation probabilities with a VDJ recombination model fitted to out-of-frame rearrangements, and checked the results against IGoR. Hypergeometric tests were used in a later analysis to score TCR-TCR, TCR-HLA and TCR-CMV co-occurrence, with a repertoire-size bias correction applied to the TCR pairs. To estimate false discovery rates, a later analysis permuted the HLA or CMV assignments 20 times. A later analysis grouped co-occurring TCRs with DBSCAN, adding TCRdist sequence similarity when clustering within HLA-allele-positive subsets. Repertoires with fewer than 30,000 or more than 120,000 public chains were left out of co-occurrence clustering, as were about five repertoires with anomalous nucleotide sharing. Drawn from immuneACCESS, this table holds only the in-frame rearrangements with V and J called that TCRdb kept. Clones are partly lost; checked studies trace under half to an unresolved V gene and leave the rest unexplained. V, J and clone size are taken as reported in that table, and D and trimming were inferred from the DNA itself. This sample holds 100,000 to 150,000 clones; 77% were observed only once. Approximately 4.5% of the sample lies in the top ten.

In this chain, TRBV29-1 is recombined with TRBJ2-3, and 12 junctional nucleotides match TRBD2. Specimen: PBMCs. This receptor was obtained from a male donor in good health and CMV-seropositive. The nucleotide sequence reads TGCAGCGCCGGGACTAGCGGGTGGAGAAAAACAGATACGCAGTATTTT. This codes for CSAGTSGWRKTDTQYF.